This T cell receptor beta chain was found in a study of blood T cell repertoires in COVID-19. Study overall: COVID-19 samples collected from the United States, Italy and Spain covered acute and convalescent phases. The cDNA or gDNA used as material had been derived from T cells, B-cell-depleted T cells, or PBMCs.

In the original analysis: Estimation of nucleated cell counts was performed using reference gene primer amplification. The data were produced by immunoSEQ multiplex PCR, yet TCRdb's version contains in-frame clones alone and is incomplete. V, J and clone size reflect that table, while D and trimming were determined from the DNA. Here the sample spans fewer than 350,000 clones, 70% to 90% being singletons. The V and J ends lost 2 bases and 2 bases, in that order; junction bases with no gene match: 4. CDR3 length: 15 amino acids. The germline V gene has CDR1 SSHAT and CDR2 FNYEAQ (reference sequence). Seattle enrolled patients during active infection and tracked them longitudinally.

This chain links TRBV7-7 with TRBJ2-3; 7 bases align to TRBD2. The receptor was isolated from a woman aged 70-85 years with COVID-19, enrolled during active disease. Input material: peripheral blood. The CDR3 coding sequence is TGTGCCAGCAGCTTAACAGCGGGGTTCACAGATACGCAGTATTTT. This sequence encodes CASSLTAGFTDTQYF. Full variable domain (remainder filled in from reference TRBV7-7 and TRBJ2-3): GAGVSQSPRYKVTKRGQDVTLRCDPISSHATLYWYQQALGQGPEFLTYFNYEAQPDKSGLPSDRFSAERPEGSISTLTIQRTEQRDSAMYRCASSLTAGFTDTQYFGPGTRLTVL.